This T cell receptor beta chain is from a study of control samples from healthy donors and cancer patients. Sequencing used immunoSEQ multiplex PCR; TCRdb keeps in-frame clones, though not all of them. Here the sample spans around 100,000 clones, 88% being singletons. The germline V gene has CDR1 SEHNR and CDR2 FQNEAQ (reference sequence). V was shortened by 1 base and J by 2 bases, with 6 bases between the two germline ends. CDR3 length equals 13 residues. The specimen was blood. The sequence derives from a woman between 65 and 79 years old in good health. This chain joins TRBV7-9 and TRBJ2-7; D gene uncertain. The CDR3 DNA follows: TGTGCCAGCAGCTTAGTGGGTACCTACGAGCAGTACTTC. Its translation is CASSLVGTYEQYF.